This TCR beta chain derives from a study of Ad26.COV2.S vaccination and SARS-CoV-2 variants. In germline, CDR1 is SGHVS, CDR2 FNYEAQ. The junction had 4 bases not matched to a gene; V was cut back by 3 bases and J by 4 bases. The CDR3 covers 15 residues. Treatment indicated: over 15 received Ad26.COV2.S at low or high dose, single or two shots; about 5 received placebo; per-sample allocation not given. Samples analyzed were those drawn on day 63 after the first vaccine or placebo injection. This table comes from immunoSEQ multiplex PCR, and its TCRdb copy is limited to in-frame clones, with some not included. The data contain hundreds of thousands of clones, 70% to 90% of them singletons. A few counts support this clone.

The TCR comes from a person aged 18-65 years who received the Ad26.COV2.S COVID-19 vaccine or a placebo. The sample was peripheral blood, taken in a trial of Ad26.COV2.S vaccine versus placebo. The V gene is TRBV7-6, the J gene TRBJ2-3; 10 bases fit TRBD1. The CDR3 region has the DNA TGTGCCAGCAGCTTCGTTGGACAGGGGGCAGATACGCAGTATTTT. Encoded protein: CASSFVGQGADTQYF.